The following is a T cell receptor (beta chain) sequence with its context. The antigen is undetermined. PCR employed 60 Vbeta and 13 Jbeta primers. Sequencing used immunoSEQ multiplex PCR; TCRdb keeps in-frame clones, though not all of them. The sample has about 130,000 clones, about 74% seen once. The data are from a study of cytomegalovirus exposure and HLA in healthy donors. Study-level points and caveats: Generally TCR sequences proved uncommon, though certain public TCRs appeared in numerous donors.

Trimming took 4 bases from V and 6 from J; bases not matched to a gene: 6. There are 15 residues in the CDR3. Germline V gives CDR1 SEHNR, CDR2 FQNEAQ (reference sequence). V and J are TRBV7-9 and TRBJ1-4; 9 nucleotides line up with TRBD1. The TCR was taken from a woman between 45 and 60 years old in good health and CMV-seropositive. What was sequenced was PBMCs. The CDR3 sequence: CASSSHRDRDEKLFF. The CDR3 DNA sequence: TGTGCCAGCAGCTCTCACCGGGACAGGGATGAAAAACTGTTTTTT.